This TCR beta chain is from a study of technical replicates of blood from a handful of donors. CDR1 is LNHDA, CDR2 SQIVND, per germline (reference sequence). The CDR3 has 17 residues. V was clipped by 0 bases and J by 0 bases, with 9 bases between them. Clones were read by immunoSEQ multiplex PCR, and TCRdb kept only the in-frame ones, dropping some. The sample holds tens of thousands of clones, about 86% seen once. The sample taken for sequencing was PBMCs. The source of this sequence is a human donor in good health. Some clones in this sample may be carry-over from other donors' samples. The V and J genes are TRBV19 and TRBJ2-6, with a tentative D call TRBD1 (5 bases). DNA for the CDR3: TGTGCCAGTAGTATAGATTATGGGGCCTCTGGGGCCAACGTCCTGACTTTC. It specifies CASSIDYGASGANVLTF. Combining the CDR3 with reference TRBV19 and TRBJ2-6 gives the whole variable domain DGGITQSPKYLFRKEGQNVTLSCEQNLNHDAMYWYRQDPGQGLRLIYYSQIVNDFQKGDIAEGYSVSREKKESFPLTVTSAQKNPTAFYLCASSIDYGASGANVLTFGAGSRLTVL.